What follows are 16 T cell receptor beta chains derived from one specimen sequenced in a study of T cells in Graves' hyperthyroidism and ophthalmopathy. Using RNA transcripts as the source, TCR beta CDR3 regions were amplified. HTBI primers were used for first-round RT-PCR of the TCR CDR3. TCRdb independently ran MiXCR on the multiplex PCR reads; one entry per CDR3 protein. The data show some 800,000 distinct CDR3 sequences, 38% seen once. The sample comprised blood. These receptors originate from a man aged 18 to 30 with Graves' hyperthyroidism.

This clonotype has a count of ten or more. The rearrangement uses TRBV7-8 and TRBJ2-5; weak D call: TRBD2 (5 bases). V was cut by 5 bases and J by 5 bases, with 15 bases left in between. This CDR3 has 14 amino acids. CDR1 is SGHVS and CDR2 is FQNEAQ in the germline V gene. CDR3 residues: CASSKSGSSETQYF. Here the CDR3 DNA reads TGTGCCAGCAGCAAGAGCGGATCGAGCGAGACCCAGTACTTC. The whole variable domain, remainder taken from reference TRBV7-8 and TRBJ2-5, is GAGVSQSPRYKVAKRGQDVALRCDPISGHVSLFWYQQALGQGPEFLTYFQNEAQLDKSGLPSDRFFAERPEGSVSTLKIQRTQQEDSAVYLCASSKSGSSETQYFGPGTRLLVL.

V gene TRBV6-1 combines with J gene TRBJ1-6; 8 nucleotides agree with TRBD1. Germline CDR1 reads MNHNS; CDR2 reads SASEGT. This CDR3 is built from 15 residues. With V trimmed by 1 base and J by 9 bases, 5 bases remained unmatched. The CDR3 is CASSEVQGALSPLHF. CDR3 DNA sequence: TGTGCCAGCAGTGAAGTCCAGGGGGCCCTTTCACCCCTCCACTTT.

In this sample, this clonotype turned up once. Relative to the germline gene, one junction end is altered; a read error may explain this. V is TRBV20-1 and J is TRBJ2-2; D not certain. From germline, CDR1 is DFQATT and CDR2 SNEGSKA (reference sequence). The CDR3 sequence is 13 residues long. CDR3 residues: CSASAANIGELFF. The CDR3 DNA sequence: TGCAGTGCTTCCGCGGCGAACATCGGGGAGCTGTTTTTT.

About this clonotype itself: One base away lies a much larger clone, so this may be a sequencing read error. The chain recombines TRBV29-1 with TRBJ2-7; 8 positions match TRBD1. CDR3 length equals 15 residues. Per the germline V gene, CDR1 is SQVTM and CDR2 is ANQGSEA. As DNA, the CDR3 is TGCAGCGTTAAGTATGGAGACAGGGGCGCCTACGAGCGGTACTTC. Its translation: CSVKYGDRGAYERYF.

Remarks on this clonotype: Just one base apart from a much larger clone, this may be a read error. This chain uses TRBV10-3 with TRBJ2-6, with D perhaps TRBD1 or TRBD2 (5 bases each). The CDR3 has 15 amino acids. Germline V gives CDR1 ENHRY, CDR2 SYGVKD. V was trimmed by 6 bases and J by 4 bases, leaving 13 bases between them. CDR3 in amino acids: CAISLRGEGANVLTF. The CDR3, as DNA: TGTGCCATCAGCTTACGGGGCGAGGGGGCCAACGTCCTGACTTTC.

This clonotype has just a few counts. The chain combines TRBV7-2 with TRBJ1-1; D unresolved. Trimming stripped 3 bases from V and 0 bases from J, with 5 bases between. This CDR3 region has 13 residues. CDR1 is SGHTA and CDR2 is FQGNSA in the germline V gene. This CDR3 reads CASSFFMNTEAFF. Written as DNA, the CDR3 is TGTGCCAGCAGCTTCTTCATGAACACTGAAGCTTTCTTT. The full variable domain, with the rest looked up from reference TRBV7-2 and TRBJ1-1, is GAGVSQSPSNKVTEKGKDVELRCDPISGHTALYWYRQSLGQGLEFLIYFQGNSAPDKSGLPSDRFSAERTGGSVSTLTIQRTQQEDSAVYLCASSFFMNTEAFFGQGTRLTVV.

This clonotype was picked up a small number of times. This rearrangement joins TRBV5-1 to TRBJ2-2; the D gene is possibly TRBD1 (5 bases). The germline CDR1 and CDR2 sequences are SGHRS and YFSETQ. CDR3 length: 13 residues. Trimming removed 9 bases from V and 1 base from J, with 10 bases in between. CDR3 loop: CATKTENTGELFF. DNA of the CDR3: TGCGCCACCAAGACAGAGAACACCGGGGAGCTGTTTTTT.

A remark on this clonotype: The junction shows a germline mismatch at one end, possibly a read error. The chain has TRBV7-7 and TRBJ2-5; weak D call: TRBD2 (6 bases). In germline, CDR1 is SSHAT, CDR2 FNYEAQ (reference sequence). The CDR3 extends over 18 amino acids. In DNA, the CDR3 is TGTGCTAGCAGCTTAGCGGTCGGGACGGGATTCTACCAAGAGACCCAGTACTTC. As protein: CASSLAVGTGFYQETQYF.

This clonotype showed up just a few times. The chain joins TRBV20-1 to TRBJ1-4; D may be TRBD1 (5 bases). From germline, CDR1 is DFQATT and CDR2 SNEGSKA (reference sequence). The V and J ends lost 1 base and 8 bases respectively, with 11 bases between them. This CDR3 contains 13 residues. The CDR3 bases are TGCAGTGCTAGAGCAGGGTACAAGGAAAAACTGTTTTTT. It codes for CSARAGYKEKLFF.

The table lists this clonotype with a few counts. This rearrangement joins TRBV5-1 to TRBJ1-4; a possible D gene is TRBD1 (6 bases). Trimming removed 5 bases at V and 8 bases at J, with 16 bases between. This CDR3 has 14 residues. Looked up from germline, CDR1 is SGHRS and CDR2 is YFSETQ. The CDR3 reads CASRLPGAGEKLFF. In DNA, the CDR3 is TGCGCCAGCAGATTACCGGGGGCAGGGGAAAAACTGTTTTTT.

On this clonotype itself: A much larger clone differs from this one at a single base, so this may be a read error. The rearrangement uses TRBV20-1 and TRBJ1-5; D ambiguous. This CDR3 contains 15 residues. The germline CDR1 and CDR2 sequences are DFQATT and SNEGSKA (reference sequence). The DNA for the CDR3 is TGCAGTGCTCGGCAAGGAGGGCATAGCAATCAGCCCCGGCATTTT. Protein: CSARQGGHSNQPRHF.

This rearrangement joins TRBV7-9 to TRBJ2-7; 9 nucleotides line up with TRBD1. The V gene's germline CDR1 is SEHNR and CDR2 FQNEAQ (reference sequence). V lost 1 base and J lost 2; bases outside the gene matches: 3. The CDR3 loop spans 15 amino acids. The CDR3 region has the DNA TGTGCCAGCAGCTTAGGGGACAGGGATACCTACGAGCAGTACTTC. Translating gives CASSLGDRDTYEQYF.

With regard to this clonotype: Its ends do not fully match the called genes, so a read error is possible. This chain uses TRBV20-1 with TRBJ2-6; maybe TRBD2 (5 bases). The length of the CDR3 is 11 residues. Germline CDR1 and CDR2: DFQATT and SNEGSKA (reference sequence). CDR3 residues: CSATPRETEAF. The CDR3 region has the DNA TGCAGTGCTACCCCGAGGGAGACTGAAGCTTTC.

This clonotype came up a few times. This chain joins TRBV19 and TRBJ2-7; 8 bases match TRBD1. This CDR3 has 14 residues. Germline V gene lookup returns CDR1 LNHDA and CDR2 SQIVND (reference sequence). V shed 7 bases, J shed 5 bases, and the junction held 10 bases outside the gene matches. This chain's CDR3 is CASNDAQGANEQYF. For the CDR3, the DNA is TGTGCCAGTAATGATGCTCAGGGGGCCAACGAGCAGTACTTC.

J is TRBJ2-6 and V is TRBV6-2 or TRBV6-3; D uncertain. There are 13 residues in the CDR3. Germline CDR1 reads MNHEY; CDR2 reads SVGEGT. Trimming removed 2 bases at V and 3 bases at J, with 2 bases between. CDR3 in amino acids: CASSYGGANVLTF. The CDR3 bases are TGTGCCAGCAGTTACGGTGGGGCCAACGTCCTGACTTTC.

This chain joins TRBV15 and TRBJ2-7; 12 nucleotides match TRBD1. CDR1 is LNHNV, CDR2 YYDKDF, per germline (reference sequence). V was clipped by 1 base and J by 9 bases; unmatched bases: 7. This CDR3 has 15 residues. CDR3 in amino acids: CATSRAGTGGGPQYF. DNA of the CDR3: TGTGCCACCAGCAGAGCCGGGACAGGGGGCGGTCCGCAGTACTTC.